A selection of T cell receptor beta chains follows, all from one sample in a study of Graves' ophthalmopathy and Graves' hyperthyroidism. One entry per CDR3 protein, called by TCRdb with MiXCR from the multiplex PCR reads. The table lists about 550,000 distinct CDR3 sequences, less than 45% of them singletons. Material for sequencing was peripheral blood or thyroid tissue (not recorded which). The receptors come from an adult man with Graves' hyperthyroidism. Each CDR3 is given with its conserved first and last residue. The D gene is left open where the match is weak. Where a row states a size, it is once, few, many or the class of an expanded clone; other rows omit it.

>TRBJ1-5|NA|TRBV30|NA
TGTGCCTGGAGTCTGGGGGGAGGGTCTCGCAATCAGCCCCAGCATTTT
CAWSLGGGSRNQPQHF
>TRBJ2-7|few|TRBV4-1|TRBD1
TGCGCCAGCAGCCAGGACAGGGAAGGGTCCTACGAGCAGTACTTC
CASSQDREGSYEQYF
>TRBJ2-7|many|TRBV7-9|TRBD1
TGTGCCAGCAGCTTAGTAGGGACAGGGGGCGCCGTGGACGAGCAGTACTTC
CASSLVGTGGAVDEQYF
>TRBJ1-5|few|TRBV19|TRBD1
TGTGCCAGCATTCGGGACAGGGGAATCAATCAGCCCCAGCATTTT
CASIRDRGINQPQHF
>TRBJ1-1|NA|TRBV9|NA
TGTGCCAGCAGCGGAAAGCACACGTCAGGCACTGAAGCTTTCTTT
CASSGKHTSGTEAFF
>TRBJ2-1|NA|TRBV24-1|NA
TGTGCCACCAGTGATTCAGAGGAGCAGTTCTTC
CATSDSEEQFF
>TRBJ2-2|NA|TRBV3-1|NA
TGTGCCAGCAGCCCGAGTACTTCCGGGGAGCTGTTTTTT
CASSPSTSGELFF
>TRBJ2-5|many|TRBV11-2|NA
TGTGCCAGCACTCCGTATGACATTCAAGAGACCCAGTACTTC
CASTPYDIQETQYF
>TRBJ2-7|many|TRBV20-1|TRBD1
TGCAGTGCTAGAGATCCCGGGACAGGGCCCAGCGAGCAGTACTTC
CSARDPGTGPSEQYF
>TRBJ2-1|NA|TRBV20-1|TRBD2
TGCAGTGCTAGAGATCTGACAGGACTAGCGGGAGAGGGTGAGCAGTTCTTC
CSARDLTGLAGEGEQFF
>TRBJ2-5|many|TRBV9|NA
TGTGCCAGCAGCGGGACAGCCGAAACCCAGTACTTC
CASSGTAETQYF
>TRBJ2-2|NA|TRBV7-4|NA
TGTGCCAGCAGTGTGGGACCCCAACCCGGGGAGCTGTTTTTT
CASSVGPQPGELFF
>TRBJ1-1|many|TRBV7-9|TRBD1
TGTGCCAGCAGCTTAACAGGGGCGGAAACTGAAGCTTTCTTT
CASSLTGAETEAFF
>TRBJ1-6|many|TRBV10-3|NA
TGTGCCATCAGTGAGTCGGCTCACTCTGGGGATTCACCCCTCCACTTT
CAISESAHSGDSPLHF
>TRBJ1-4|many|TRBV6-6|NA
TGTGCCAGCAGGCTCAAGGGGAATGAAAAACTGTTTTTT
CASRLKGNEKLFF
>TRBJ2-7|few|TRBV29-1|TRBD2
TGCAGCGCCTCGGGACTAGCGGGAGTAGGGGAGCAGTACTTC
CSASGLAGVGEQYF
>TRBJ1-1|few|TRBV6-1|NA
TGTGCCAGCAGTGAAGCGCCCTGGGCCTTTTGGGAAGCTTTCTTT
CASSEAPWAFWEAFF
>TRBJ2-7|NA|TRBV19|TRBD1
TGTGCCAGTAGGACCGGGACAGGGGGGAGGTACGAGCGGTACTTC
CASRTGTGGRYERYF
>TRBJ1-2|NA|TRBV7-9|TRBD1
TGTGCCAGCAGCTTAAACAGGGGGAACTATGGCTACACCTTC
CASSLNRGNYGYTF
>TRBJ2-7|many|TRBV19|TRBD2
TGTGCCAGTAGTATCGTCACTAGCGGACTTTACGAGCAGTACTTC
CASSIVTSGLYEQYF
>TRBJ1-6|NA|TRBV25-1|NA
TGTGCCAGCAGTGCGGCGGGGACCTCACCCCTCCACTTT
CASSAAGTSPLHF
>TRBJ1-6|NA|TRBV20-1|TRBD1
TGCAGTGCTGACAGGGAATCCCTCCACTTT
CSADRESLHF
>TRBJ2-7|NA|TRBV27|TRBD2
TGTGCCAGCAGTTCTCGGACTAGCGTTTACGAGCAGTACTTC
CASSSRTSVYEQYF
>TRBJ2-7|NA|TRBV11-2|NA
TGTGCCAGCAGGGCCCCGGGGGCTCGGAGGGACGAGCAGTACTTC
CASRAPGARRDEQYF
>TRBJ1-1|many|TRBV13|TRBD1
TGTGCCAGCAGCCAACAGGGGGACACTGAAGCTTTCTTT
CASSQQGDTEAFF
>TRBJ2-7|many|TRBV7-9|NA
TGTGCCAGCAGCTTACCGGTGAACGAGCAGTACTTC
CASSLPVNEQYF
>TRBJ2-3|many|TRBV24-1|TRBD1
TGTGCCACCCAGACAGGGGGCATAGATACGCAGTATTTT
CATQTGGIDTQYF
>TRBJ1-3|many|TRBV29-1|NA
TGCAGCGTCGCCACGGGAGGGAAGCTTGCCACCATATATTTT
CSVATGGKLATIYF
>TRBJ2-5|few|TRBV20-1|TRBD1
TGCAGTGCTAGAGACCCACAGGGGGCCCAAGAGACCCAGTACTTC
CSARDPQGAQETQYF
>TRBJ1-5|many|TRBV9|NA
TGTGCCAGCAGCGAGGGGACGGGGGGCTGGGAGCCCCAGCATTTT
CASSEGTGGWEPQHF
>TRBJ2-5|NA|TRBV2|NA
TGTGCCAGCAGTGAGGCCCGCAGGGGCAGGGAGGAGACCCAGTACTTC
CASSEARRGREETQYF
>TRBJ1-6|NA|TRBV7-9|NA
TGTGCCAGCAGCTTAGTTGAGGGGCGGGATTCACCCCTCCACTTT
CASSLVEGRDSPLHF
>TRBJ2-7|NA|TRBV29-1|TRBD2
TGCAGCTTGGGGAAACTAGCGGGAGCTTCGGACGAGCAGTACTTC
CSLGKLAGASDEQYF
>TRBJ2-6|once|TRBV20-1|NA
TGCAGTGCTAGAAGACCCTCTGGGGCCAACGTCCTGACTTTC
CSARRPSGANVLTF
>TRBJ1-6|NA|TRBV20-1|NA
TGCAGTGCTAGTAGGACAGTCGTTTCACCCCTCCACTTT
CSASRTVVSPLHF
>TRBJ1-1|many|TRBV7-8|NA
TGTGCCAGCAGCCCGAGCCTTCAGAACACTGAAGCTTTCTTT
CASSPSLQNTEAFF
>TRBJ2-7|NA|TRBV6-1|TRBD1
TGTGCCAGCAGTGAAATAGGGGGCCAGTGGTCCTACGAGCAGTACTTC
CASSEIGGQWSYEQYF
>TRBJ2-1|few|TRBV2|NA
TGTGCCAGCAGTGAACGTTTTTTGCGGGACAATGAGCAGTTCTTC
CASSERFLRDNEQFF
>TRBJ1-1|NA|TRBV27|NA
TGTGCCAGCAGTTGGTCGGGGGGTGGCACTGAAGCTTTCTTT
CASSWSGGGTEAFF
>TRBJ1-2|many|TRBV5-5|NA
TGTGCCAGCAGCTTGGAACAGTGGGGTGGCTACACCTTC
CASSLEQWGGYTF
>TRBJ1-5|NA|TRBV24-1|TRBD1
TGTGCCACCAGTGAATATCCGGGACAGGGGAGCCAGCCCCAGCATTTT
CATSEYPGQGSQPQHF
>TRBJ2-7|many|TRBV6-5|NA
TGTGCCACCTCTATGGACCGCGCAACCTCCTACGAGCAGTACTTC
CATSMDRATSYEQYF
>TRBJ1-1|NA|TRBV6-4|NA
TGTGCCAGCAGCGCCGACAGGTTGGACACTGAAGCTTTCTTT
CASSADRLDTEAFF
>TRBJ1-1|many|TRBV5-1|NA
TGCGCCAGCAGCTTTCTTCGTACAGGAGGCCATGCTTTCTTT
CASSFLRTGGHAFF
>TRBJ2-7|many|TRBV20-1|TRBD2
TGCAGGGCGGGGGGGCCCGACGAGCAGTACTTC
CRAGGPDEQYF
>TRBJ1-5|NA|TRBV19|NA
TGTGCCAGTAGTATCGAAGGGACTAGCAATCAGCCCCAGCATTTT
CASSIEGTSNQPQHF
>TRBJ2-7|NA|TRBV10-3|TRBD2
TGTGCCATCAGTGATGGGGCTAGCGGGATCAATGAGCAGTACTTC
CAISDGASGINEQYF
>TRBJ2-5|many|TRBV29-1|NA
TGCAGCGCATGGACGGACCAAGAGACCCAGTACTTC
CSAWTDQETQYF
>TRBJ2-5|NA|TRBV20-1|NA
TGCAGTGCTACTAGGACGGAGACCCAGTACTTC
CSATRTETQYF
>TRBJ1-2|NA|TRBV10-2|TRBD1
TGCGCCAGCGCCGTGGACAGGGTGTCTTACGGCTACACCTTC
CASAVDRVSYGYTF
>TRBJ1-1|many|TRBV10-3|NA
TGTGCCATCAGTCGGCAGAACACTGAAGCTTTCTTT
CAISRQNTEAFF
>TRBJ1-1|NA|TRBV6-6|TRBD1
TGTGCCAGCAGTTACATACAGGGGAGACTGAACACTGAAGCTTTCTTT
CASSYIQGRLNTEAFF
>TRBJ1-5|NA|TRBV25-1|NA
TGTGCCAGCAGAGGGGGAGCTGGCAATCAGCCCCAGCATTTT
CASRGGAGNQPQHF
>TRBJ2-7|many|TRBV2|NA
TGTGCCATTCACAGGGTCTCCTACGAGCAGTACTTC
CAIHRVSYEQYF
>TRBJ1-1|many|TRBV29-1|NA
TGCAGCGTGGCGGTGCTCACGAACACTGAAGCTTTCTTT
CSVAVLTNTEAFF